This T cell receptor beta chain originates from a study of regulatory T cells in long-lasting Graves disease. This clonotype was detected a few times. CDR3 size: 13 residues. V lost 1 base and J lost 0, with 4 bases in between. Germline values: CDR1 SGHRS, CDR2 YFSETQ. For TCR beta, libraries came from iRepertoire HTBI primers and Arm-PCR of CDR3 regions. TCRdb redid the calling of the multiplex PCR reads with MiXCR, one entry per CDR3 protein. Seen here are about 620,000 distinct CDR3 sequences, roughly 15% observed once, and the top ten hold around 18%. Time point specified: newly diagnosed GD, antithyroid drugs for less than 3 months. Generation of the TCR library employed RNA extracted from PBMCs. The sample was also reused in another study, on T cells in Graves' hyperthyroidism and ophthalmopathy. From that paper: In the first-round RT-PCR of the TCR CDR3, the HTBI primer set was used.

The material was peripheral blood mononuclear cells (PBMCs), obtained at new diagnosis, from a patient treated with antithyroid drugs. The receptor was derived from a woman aged 25-40 years with Graves disease. This chain links TRBV5-1 with TRBJ1-2; no clear D. The CDR3 reads CASSLWTNYGYTF. The CDR3 DNA follows: TGCGCCAGCAGCTTGTGGACTAACTATGGCTACACCTTC.